A single sample is the source of the 2 T cell receptor beta chains below, sequenced in a study of T cells after yellow fever vaccination. TCRdb ran MiXCR on the 5' RACE reads and lists one entry per CDR3 protein. The profile shows 350,000 to 450,000 distinct CDR3 sequences, roughly a sixth of them singletons. The material sequenced was PBMCs, taken before the yellow fever booster vaccination. The receptor set was obtained from a man between 18 and 29 years old who received the YFV17D yellow fever vaccine.

The chain has TRBV3-1 and TRBJ2-7; 10 bases are a match to TRBD1. The CDR3 has 15 residues. Germline trimming cut 4 bases from V and 3 bases from J; bases unmatched to any gene: 6. From germline, CDR1 is LGHDT and CDR2 YNNKEL (reference sequence). CDR3 bases: TGTGCCAGCAGCCGCGGGGGACAGGGGAGCTACGAGCAGTACTTC. It specifies CASSRGGQGSYEQYF.

This chain joins TRBV10-2 and TRBJ1-6; 7 bases are a match to TRBD1. Trimming removed 6 bases from V and 10 bases from J; junction bases left unmatched: 12. In germline, CDR1 is WSHSY, CDR2 SAAADI. CDR3 size: 15 residues. CDR3 sequence (DNA): TGCGCCAGCAGCCCGGGACAGATTTGGGAATCACCCCTCCACTTT. Translating gives CASSPGQIWESPLHF.